These T cell receptor beta chains were read from a single sample in a study of blood T cell repertoires in COVID-19. Clones were read by immunoSEQ multiplex PCR, and TCRdb kept only the in-frame ones, dropping some. This table has under 300,000 clones, 75% to 90% appearing once. Sequencing input: peripheral blood. These receptors originate from a woman aged 70-85 years with acute or convalescent COVID-19. Both conserved end residues are part of each CDR3. The D gene is left open where the match is weak. Size is omitted from some rows. Given values are once, few, many or a class for expanded clones.

>TRBV21-1|-|-|18|TRBJ2-1
TGTGCCAGCAGCAAAGGGCTGCCCGTTAGCGGGGGCACCAATGAGCAGTTCTTC
CASSKGLPVSGGTNEQFF
>TRBV9|-|-|15|TRBJ1-6
TGTGCCAGCAGCGACGGGACAACGGGGAATTCACCCCTCCACTTT
CASSDGTTGNSPLHF
>TRBV27|-|-|15|TRBJ2-7
TGTGCCAGCAGTTCACGCTTCGGGGATGTCTACGAGCAGTACTTC
CASSSRFGDVYEQYF
>TRBV5-1|TRBD1|-|12|TRBJ1-1
TGCGCCAGCAGCTTTGGACAGGGGGAAGCTTTCTTT
CASSFGQGEAFF
>TRBV5-1|-|-|14|TRBJ2-3
TGCGCCAGCAGCTTGTCCCCATTCACAGATACGCAGTATTTT
CASSLSPFTDTQYF
>TRBV3-1/TRBV3-2|TRBD2|-|14|TRBJ2-5
TGTGCCAGCAGCCAATTTAGCGGGGTTGAGACCCAGTACTTC
CASSQFSGVETQYF
>TRBV5-1|-|-|15|TRBJ2-2
TGCGCCAGCAGTTGGGGGACACCCCAGACCGGGGAGCTGTTTTTT
CASSWGTPQTGELFF
>TRBV5-1|TRBD2|-|16|TRBJ2-3
TGCGCCAGCAGCTGGCCGCGCGGGGGTAGCACAGATACGCAGTATTTT
CASSWPRGGSTDTQYF
>TRBV6-5|-|-|14|TRBJ1-1
TGTGCCAGCAAATCACGGACTCTTACCACTGAAGCTTTCTTT
CASKSRTLTTEAFF
>TRBV6-4|TRBD2|-|13|TRBJ2-2
TGTGCCAGCTCGGGGGGGGACACCGGGGAGCTGTTTTTT
CASSGGDTGELFF
>TRBV19|TRBD1|-|17|TRBJ1-2
TGTGCCAGTAGTACAACCGGGACAGGGGGGATATCCTATGGCTACACCTTC
CASSTTGTGGISYGYTF
>TRBV5-1|-|few|13|TRBJ1-5
TGCGCCAGCAGCTTGTCACGGGGACAGCCCCAGCATTTT
CASSLSRGQPQHF
>TRBV6-5|TRBD2|-|15|TRBJ2-3
TGTGCCAGCGAGGGCCAGTGGGGGGGGGCAGATACGCAGTATTTT
CASEGQWGGADTQYF
>TRBV7-8|-|-|15|TRBJ1-5
TGTGCCAGCAGCTTAGGGACAGCTACAATAAAGCCCCAGCATTTT
CASSLGTATIKPQHF
>TRBV7-9|-|-|16|TRBJ1-4
TGTGCCAGCAGCTCAGGAAGGGGGTGGACTAATGAAAAACTGTTTTTT
CASSSGRGWTNEKLFF
>TRBV2|-|-|15|TRBJ1-5
TGTGCCAGCAGTGAAGGGGAGCGGGGCAATCAGCCCCAGCATTTT
CASSEGERGNQPQHF
>TRBV28|TRBD1|-|14|TRBJ1-6
TGTGCCAGCAGTTTGGAGACAGGGTGGTCACCCCTCCACTTT
CASSLETGWSPLHF
>TRBV2|TRBD1|-|13|TRBJ1-5
TGTGCCAGCAGCGACAGGGATGATCAGCCCCAGCATTTT
CASSDRDDQPQHF
>TRBV6-1|-|-|13|TRBJ1-2
TGTGCCAGCAGTGAAGTGCGATTCTATGGCTACACCTTC
CASSEVRFYGYTF
>TRBV29-1|-|-|13|TRBJ1-1
TGCAGCGTTCAATGGGGGGTGAACACTGAAGCTTTCTTT
CSVQWGVNTEAFF
>TRBV18|TRBD1|-|17|TRBJ2-1
TGTGCCAGCTCACCACCAGTGGGGGACAGCTCCTACAATGAGCAGTTCTTC
CASSPPVGDSSYNEQFF
>TRBV14|-|-|14|TRBJ1-1
TGTGCCAGCAGCCCTCGCGGGGGCAACACTGAAGCTTTCTTT
CASSPRGGNTEAFF
>TRBV7-8|-|once|16|TRBJ2-1
TGTGCCAGCAGCTCCTCGTTATGGGCGTCCTACAATGAGCAGTTCTTC
CASSSSLWASYNEQFF
>TRBV28|TRBD1|-|14|TRBJ1-1
TGTGCCAGCAGTTTGACCCCCCCAGGGGGCAGAGCTTTCTTT
CASSLTPPGGRAFF
>TRBV29-1|-|-|13|TRBJ1-2
TGCAGCGTTGAAGAACAGGTAGACTATGGCTACACCTTC
CSVEEQVDYGYTF
>TRBV3-1/TRBV3-2|-|-|14|TRBJ1-2
TGTGCCAGCAGCCATCCGGAAGCCGGGGGTGGCTACACCTTC
CASSHPEAGGGYTF
>TRBV9|TRBD1|many|15|TRBJ1-1
TGTGCCAGCAGCGCGACAGGGGGCGCTGGGACTGAAGCTTTCTTT
CASSATGGAGTEAFF
>TRBV6-2/TRBV6-3|TRBD1|-|14|TRBJ1-2
TGTGCCAGCAGTTACTCGCAGGGGGCTAATGGCTACACCTTC
CASSYSQGANGYTF
>TRBV30|TRBD1|-|13|TRBJ1-2
TGTGCCTGGAGGCGGACAGGGAGCTATGGCTACACCTTC
CAWRRTGSYGYTF
>TRBV5-1|-|once|15|TRBJ2-7
TGCGCCAGCAGCCCGCTTGCGGGGAAGAACTACGAGCAGTACTTC
CASSPLAGKNYEQYF
>TRBV5-1|TRBD1|-|16|TRBJ2-1
TGCGCCAGCAGGGTAACGACAGGGAGCTCCTACAATGAGCAGTTCTTC
CASRVTTGSSYNEQFF
>TRBV6-5|TRBD1|-|15|TRBJ2-5
TGTGCCAGCAATCCGACAGGGGGGGCGGCAGAGACCCAGTACTTC
CASNPTGGAAETQYF
>TRBV2|-|-|13|TRBJ1-2
TGTGCCAGCAGTGACAACAGTAACTATGGCTACACCTTC
CASSDNSNYGYTF
>TRBV3-1/TRBV3-2|-|-|13|TRBJ2-1
TGTGCCAGCAGCCAGGCTAGAGGGGGTGAGCAGTTCTTC
CASSQARGGEQFF
>TRBV2|-|-|12|TRBJ1-4
TGTGCCAGCAGGGGACAAACTGAAAAACTGTTTTTT
CASRGQTEKLFF
>TRBV23-1|TRBD1|-|20|TRBJ1-4
TGCGCCAGCAAACCTCGCTCCGGGACAGGGGACCTTGCAACTAATGAAAAACTGTTTTTT
CASKPRSGTGDLATNEKLFF
>TRBV7-9|-|once|13|TRBJ1-4
TGTGCCAGCAGCCCCCGGACATATGAAAAACTGTTTTTT
CASSPRTYEKLFF
>TRBV13|TRBD2|few|14|TRBJ2-1
TGTGCCAGCCGGCTAGCGGGGGGAAACAATGAGCAGTTCTTC
CASRLAGGNNEQFF
>TRBV29-1|TRBD1|-|14|TRBJ2-2
TGCAGCGTTTCCGGGACAGGGAACACCGGGGAGCTGTTTTTT
CSVSGTGNTGELFF
>TRBV7-2|-|once|12|TRBJ2-3
TGTGCTAAGGGGGGGCGCACAGATACGCAGTATTTT
CAKGGRTDTQYF
>TRBV24-1|-|-|17|TRBJ2-2
TGTGCCACCAGTGATGGGCCCAGCTCCTCGAACACCGGGGAGCTGTTTTTT
CATSDGPSSSNTGELFF
>TRBV6-6|-|-|16|TRBJ1-2
TGTGCCAGCAGTTACTCGTCAGGGGTTGGTAACTATGGCTACACCTTC
CASSYSSGVGNYGYTF
>TRBV5-1|-|-|14|TRBJ2-1
TGCGCCAGCAGCTTGGCGATTAGCGACAATGAGCAGTTCTTC
CASSLAISDNEQFF
>TRBV10-3|-|-|13|TRBJ1-6
TGTGCCATCATTGGCAATGAGGGTTCACCCCTCCACTTT
CAIIGNEGSPLHF
>TRBV11-2|-|-|14|TRBJ2-3
TGTGCCAGCAGCTTAGCCGGTATCACAGATACGCAGTATTTT
CASSLAGITDTQYF
>TRBV5-4|-|-|17|TRBJ2-3
TGTGCCAGCAGCTTGGAATCTGCGGTTCCTAGCACAGATACGCAGTATTTT
CASSLESAVPSTDTQYF
>TRBV18|-|-|13|TRBJ2-1
TGTGCCAGCAAGGATCCTGGGGCGGAGGAGCAGTTCTTC
CASKDPGAEEQFF
>TRBV10-3|-|-|14|TRBJ1-5
TGTGCCACCTCGGTAGGGGCCGTACAGGAGCCCCAGCATTTT
CATSVGAVQEPQHF